Below are 25 T cell receptor beta chains sequenced from a single sample in a study of blood T cell repertoires in COVID-19. The assay was immunoSEQ multiplex PCR, and TCRdb's table has in-frame clones only and misses some. The sample shows fewer than 250,000 clones, 87% of them seen only once. The source material was PBMCs or T cells enriched from blood (not recorded which). The receptors here all came from a man aged 25 to 40 who had recovered from COVID-19.

The chain links TRBV18 to TRBJ2-2, with 11 bases lining up with TRBD1. The CDR3 sequence is 16 residues long. Germline values: CDR1 KGHSH, CDR2 LQKENI. Trimming at V came to 1 base and at J to 3 bases, leaving 1 base not matched to a gene. The DNA of the CDR3 is TGTGCCAGCTCACCACAGGGACAGGGGGACACCGGGGAGCTGTTTTTT. Translation: CASSPQGQGDTGELFF.

The chain has TRBV7-9 and TRBJ2-1, with 8 bases aligning to TRBD2. There are 15 residues in the CDR3. V dropped 0 bases and J dropped 8; count of bases not matched to a gene: 6. Per germline, CDR1 SEHNR and CDR2 FQNEAQ (reference sequence). In DNA, the CDR3 is TGTGCCAGCAGCTTAGCACTAGCGGTGGGTGATGAGCAGTTCTTC. Protein sequence: CASSLALAVGDEQFF.

The rearrangement joins TRBV6-1 to TRBJ1-1; D gene uncertain. V was trimmed by 2 bases and J by 5 bases, leaving 15 bases between them. The CDR3 covers 15 residues. Germline V gene data show CDR1 as MNHNS and CDR2 as SASEGT. Here the CDR3 reads CASSEPHGLWTEAFF. DNA of the CDR3: TGTGCCAGCAGTGAACCCCACGGGTTGTGGACTGAAGCTTTCTTT.

V usage is TRBV9 and J usage is TRBJ1-1, with D hard to call. V was shortened by 4 bases and J by 4 bases, with 17 bases between the two germline ends. CDR3 size: 15 residues. Germline CDR1 SGDLS, CDR2 YYNGEE. Written as DNA, the CDR3 is TGTGCCAGCAGCCCTCAATCGTCTGAGGGCACTGAAGCTTTCTTT. Translated, it gives CASSPQSSEGTEAFF.

This rearrangement joins TRBV19 to TRBJ2-7, with D tentatively TRBD2 (5 bases). The V and J ends lost 6 bases and 2 bases respectively, with 8 bases between them. Per germline, CDR1 LNHDA and CDR2 SQIVND (reference sequence). The CDR3 extends over 12 amino acids. The CDR3 sequence is CASSPGTYEQYF. The DNA for the CDR3 is TGTGCCAGTAGCCCGGGAACCTACGAGCAGTACTTC.

The chain is built from TRBV6-6 and TRBJ2-7, with 8 bases aligning to TRBD1. The germline gives CDR1 MNHNY, CDR2 SVGAGI (reference sequence). This CDR3 region has 16 residues. V was pared by 6 bases and J by 3 bases, with 13 bases of the junction left unmatched. The CDR3 protein is CASSRAPGTGYYEQYF. The DNA of the CDR3 is TGTGCCAGCAGCCGCGCCCCCGGGACAGGATACTACGAGCAGTACTTC.

The rearrangement joins TRBV7-9 to TRBJ2-1; possible D gene TRBD2, 5 bases. The CDR3 totals 11 residues. Germline V gives CDR1 SEHNR, CDR2 FQNEAQ (reference sequence). V lost 9 bases, J lost 5 bases, and 8 bases lay in between. In DNA form, the CDR3 reads TGTGCCAGTGGGAGTCACAATGAGCAGTTCTTC. Its translation: CASGSHNEQFF.

In DNA form, the CDR3 reads TGTGCCAGCAGCCACGGGTACGAGCAGTACTTC. This gives the protein CASSHGYEQYF. The rearrangement joins TRBV14 to TRBJ2-7; D not certain. Per germline, CDR1 SGHDN and CDR2 FVKESK. The CDR3 length is 11 residues. Deletions cut 3 bases from V and 4 bases from J, with 4 bases between.

The chain is built from TRBV7-2 and TRBJ2-7; TRBD1 matches 7 bases. After removal of 5 bases from V and 1 base from J, the junction contained 5 bases not matched to a gene. CDR1 and CDR2 (germline): SGHTA, FQGNSA. The CDR3 sequence is 14 residues long. CDR3 DNA sequence: TGTGCCAGCAGCCGGGACAGTCAATCCTACGAGCAGTACTTC. Translated, it gives CASSRDSQSYEQYF.

This clone was counted a single time. The chain combines TRBV5-1 with TRBJ2-2; 11 nucleotides match TRBD2. Looked up from germline, CDR1 is SGHRS and CDR2 is YFSETQ. The J segment lost 1 base and the V segment lost 4 bases, leaving 3 bases of the junction unmatched. The CDR3 sequence is 16 residues long. The CDR3 loop is CASSIGLAGNTGELFF. CDR3 DNA: TGCGCCAGCAGCATCGGACTAGCGGGGAACACCGGGGAGCTGTTTTTT.

The gene calls are TRBV2 and TRBJ2-3; D is perhaps TRBD2 (6 bases). This CDR3 is 13 amino acids long. The germline V and J ends were trimmed by 7 bases and 2 bases, with 10 bases remaining between them. In germline, CDR1 is SNHLY, CDR2 FYNNEI. The CDR3 nucleotides read TGTGCCAGCAAGGTGGACTACACAGATACGCAGTATTTT. Protein: CASKVDYTDTQYF. The full variable domain, with the rest looked up from reference TRBV2 and TRBJ2-3, is EPEVTQTPSHQVTQMGQEVILRCVPISNHLYFYWYRQILGQKVEFLVSFYNNEISEKSEIFDDQFSVERPDGSNFTLKIRSTKLEDSAMYFCASKVDYTDTQYFGPGTRLTVL.

The chain carries TRBV21-1 and TRBJ1-1. TRBV21-1 constitutes a pseudogene. There are 14 residues in the CDR3. CDR3 coding DNA: TGTGCCAGCAGCAAGTCGTCTGTTAACACTGAAGCTTTCTTT. Its protein product is CASSKSSVNTEAFF.

V usage is TRBV4-3 and J usage is TRBJ1-4, with 9 nucleotides matching TRBD1. The CDR3 totals 15 residues. CDR1 is LGHNA, CDR2 YSLEER, per germline. Unmatched junction bases numbered 3, after V lost 0 bases and J lost 7 bases. As DNA, the CDR3 is TGCGCCAGCAGCCAAGAAGGGACAGGGCTTGAAAAACTGTTTTTT. As protein: CASSQEGTGLEKLFF.

The chain has TRBV24-1 and TRBJ2-2; D not certain. This CDR3 is 15 amino acids long. Looked up from germline, CDR1 is KGHDR and CDR2 is SFDVKD. Trimming cost V 1 base and J 4 bases, with 9 bases left between them. CDR3 protein: CATSDFGQLTGELFF. The CDR3 nucleotides read TGTGCCACCAGTGATTTTGGGCAGCTCACCGGGGAGCTGTTTTTT.

The V gene is TRBV3-1 (or the pseudogene TRBV3-2), the J gene TRBJ2-3; TRBD2 agrees at 14 bases. This CDR3 contains 16 residues. From germline, CDR1 is LGHDT and CDR2 YNNKEL (reference sequence). V shed 5 bases, J shed 4 bases, and the junction held 5 bases outside the gene matches. CDR3: CASSMTSGGAPDTQYF. The CDR3 nucleotides are TGTGCCAGCAGCATGACTAGCGGGGGGGCCCCAGATACGCAGTATTTT.

This chain joins TRBV4-3 and TRBJ1-1; tentatively, D is TRBD1 (5 bases). This CDR3 has 14 amino acids. The V end was cut by 1 base, the J end by 4 bases, with 10 bases between. CDR1 and CDR2 (germline): LGHNA, YSLEER. CDR3 DNA sequence: TGCGCCAGCAGCCAAGGGACATCACTCACTGAAGCTTTCTTT. Translating gives CASSQGTSLTEAFF.

As regards this clone: The same CDR3 can be traced to other DNA sequences in this sample. V gene TRBV12-3 or TRBV12-4 combines with J gene TRBJ2-7, with D perhaps TRBD1 (6 bases). The CDR3 spans 11 residues. V lost 6 bases and J 4 bases, leaving 7 bases between the germline ends. The chain's CDR3 is CASSRGYEQYF. CDR3 DNA: TGTGCCAGCAGCAGGGGTTACGAGCAGTACTTC.

This chain connects TRBV11-2 to TRBJ2-2; 8 bases align to TRBD1. V lost 6 bases to trimming and J lost 3 bases; unmatched junction nucleotides: 6. Germline V gene sequence: CDR1 SGHAT, CDR2 FQNNGV. The CDR3 runs 15 residues. CDR3 sequence reads: CASRRPGQDTGELFF. CDR3 bases: TGTGCCAGCAGACGCCCGGGACAGGACACCGGGGAGCTGTTTTTT.

The chain joins TRBV6-7 to TRBJ1-3; D might be TRBD1 (5 bases). TRBV6-7 qualifies as an ORF whose function is uncertain. This CDR3 spans 15 amino acids. Trimming took 3 bases from V and 2 from J, leaving 11 bases between them. The CDR3 here is CASSYRREAGNTIYF. The CDR3 coding sequence is TGTGCCAGCAGTTATCGCAGGGAGGCTGGAAACACCATATATTTT.

V gene TRBV6-5 combines with J gene TRBJ2-1, with 8 bases matching TRBD2. Trimming took 6 bases from V and 7 from J; bases not matched to a gene: 8. The germline CDR1 and CDR2 sequences are MNHEY and SVGAGI. The CDR3 length is 14 residues. The CDR3, as DNA: TGTGCCAGCAGCAAGCGGGAGCAAGGAAATGAGCAGTTCTTC. It translates to CASSKREQGNEQFF.

This chain connects TRBV19 to TRBJ1-6; no clear D. V was trimmed by 1 base and J by 3 bases, leaving 10 bases between them. CDR1 is LNHDA and CDR2 is SQIVND in the germline V gene (reference sequence). This CDR3 comprises 16 residues. CDR3 amino acids: CASSIGGVFYNSPLHF. CDR3 in DNA: TGTGCCAGTAGTATAGGTGGAGTCTTCTATAATTCACCCCTCCACTTT.

This chain links TRBV5-6 with TRBJ1-4; maybe TRBD1 (5 bases). The CDR3 is made up of 15 amino acids. Trimming took 0 bases from V and 5 from J, leaving 11 bases between them. CDR1 and CDR2 from the germline V gene are SGHDT and YYEEEE. The CDR3 region has the DNA TGTGCCAGCAGCTTGGGCAGGGAGGAGAATGAAAAACTGTTTTTT. Amino acids: CASSLGREENEKLFF.

This clone was found once. The rearrangement joins TRBV19 to TRBJ1-5; the match to TRBD1 covers 8 bases. The germline gives CDR1 LNHDA, CDR2 SQIVND (reference sequence). The CDR3 covers 16 residues. The V segment lost 5 bases and the J segment 0 bases; nucleotides outside the gene matches: 6. The CDR3 region has the DNA TGTGCCAGTAGTGTGGCAGGGGGCTATAGCAATCAGCCCCAGCATTTT. This encodes CASSVAGGYSNQPQHF.

The chain recombines TRBV27 with TRBJ2-3; 10 nucleotides agree with TRBD2. This CDR3 spans 17 amino acids. V was clipped by 5 bases and J by 6 bases; unmatched bases: 14. Germline V CDR1 and CDR2: MNHEY, SMNVEV (reference sequence). CDR3 protein: CASSGTPLSGGWDTQYF. The CDR3 DNA follows: TGTGCCAGCAGTGGTACTCCGCTTAGCGGGGGGTGGGATACGCAGTATTTT.

The chain joins TRBV18 to TRBJ2-7; D is ambiguous. CDR3 size: 15 residues. Trimming shortened V by 0 bases and J by 7 bases, and 16 bases separated the two germline ends. Germline V gene data show CDR1 as KGHSH and CDR2 as LQKENI. The CDR3 nucleotides are TGTGCCAGCTCACCACCGGAGCAGATTATCCCGGAGCAGTACTTC. It specifies CASSPPEQIIPEQYF.